One and the same sample provided the 17 T cell receptor beta chains below, sequenced in a study of blood T cell repertoires in COVID-19. This table comes from immunoSEQ multiplex PCR, and its TCRdb copy is limited to in-frame clones, with some not included. The table shows 200,000 or so clones, with around nine tenths occurring only once. Sequenced material: peripheral blood. The receptors shown here come from a woman aged 40 to 50 who had recovered from COVID-19.

This clone appeared once. J is TRBJ2-5 and V is TRBV20-1, with TRBD1 matching 9 bases. The CDR3 runs 15 residues. Germline loops: CDR1 DFQATT, CDR2 SNEGSKA (reference sequence). Trimming took 3 bases from V and 5 from J; bases not matched to a gene: 10. CDR3 region: CSASRQGGSGETQYF. The CDR3 nucleotides read TGCAGTGCTAGTCGACAGGGGGGATCGGGGGAGACCCAGTACTTC.

The chain combines TRBV11-2 with TRBJ1-2; perhaps TRBD1 as D (6 bases). The CDR3 is 15 residues long. V lost 0 bases, J lost 6 bases, and 14 bases lay in between. Looked up from germline, CDR1 is SGHAT and CDR2 is FQNNGV. This chain's CDR3 is CASSLDHGGPDGYTF. In DNA, the CDR3 is TGTGCCAGCAGCTTAGATCACGGGGGGCCGGATGGCTACACCTTC.

V gene TRBV6-6 combines with J gene TRBJ1-5, with TRBD1 identical over 10 bases. CDR3 length: 15 amino acids. CDR1 is MNHNY, CDR2 SVGAGI, per germline (reference sequence). V trimming: 4 bases; J trimming: 5 bases; junction bases outside the gene matches: 5. CDR3 bases: TGTGCCAGCAGTTCCCAGGGACAGGGGCATCAGCCCCAGCATTTT. This sequence encodes CASSSQGQGHQPQHF.

The chain is built from TRBV2 and TRBJ1-3; D is undetermined. V lost 8 bases and J lost 1, with 9 bases in between. The CDR3 has 13 amino acids. The germline V gene encodes CDR1 SNHLY and CDR2 FYNNEI. CDR3 sequence (DNA): TGTGCCAGCCTTCCGGGGTCTGGAAACACCATATATTTT. Encoded protein: CASLPGSGNTIYF. Together with reference TRBV2 and TRBJ1-3, the CDR3 gives the full variable domain: EPEVTQTPSHQVTQMGQEVILRCVPISNHLYFYWYRQILGQKVEFLVSFYNNEISEKSEIFDDQFSVERPDGSNFTLKIRSTKLEDSAMYFCASLPGSGNTIYFGEGSWLTVV.

The chain uses TRBV27 and TRBJ1-5; TRBD1 matches 10 bases. Looked up from germline, CDR1 is MNHEY and CDR2 is SMNVEV (reference sequence). CDR3 size: 18 residues. V lost 5 bases, J lost 1 base, and 11 bases stayed unmatched. This chain's CDR3 is CASSPGTGVFSSNQPQHF. The CDR3 DNA reads as TGTGCCAGCAGTCCAGGGACAGGGGTCTTTTCGAGCAATCAGCCCCAGCATTTT.

This chain links TRBV11-2 with TRBJ1-6, with 8 bases that match TRBD1. V lost 1 base and J lost 6; bases outside the gene matches: 2. Germline V gene sequence: CDR1 SGHAT, CDR2 FQNNGV. This CDR3 comprises 15 residues. DNA of the CDR3: TGTGCCAGCAGCTTAGTAACAGGGGGTAATTCACCCCTCCACTTT. This codes for CASSLVTGGNSPLHF.

The rearrangement links TRBV18 to TRBJ2-5; 10 bases agree with TRBD1. This CDR3 is built from 14 residues. The germline V gene encodes CDR1 KGHSH and CDR2 LQKENI. V was pared by 2 bases and J by 5 bases, with 2 bases of the junction left unmatched. The chain's CDR3 is CASSPRQGAETQYF. For the CDR3, the DNA is TGTGCCAGCTCACCAAGACAGGGGGCCGAGACCCAGTACTTC. The full variable domain, in which reference TRBV18 and TRBJ2-5 provide the parts outside the CDR3, is NAGVMQNPRHLVRRRGQEARLRCSPMKGHSHVYWYRQLPEEGLKFMVYLQKENIIDESGMPKERFSAEFPKEGPSILRIQQVVRGDSAAYFCASSPRQGAETQYFGPGTRLLVL.

The chain employs TRBV7-2 and TRBJ1-1; D uncertain. The germline V and J ends were trimmed by 3 bases and 5 bases, with 16 bases remaining between them. CDR1 and CDR2 from the germline V gene are SGHTA and FQGNSA. The CDR3 extends over 15 amino acids. DNA for the CDR3: TGTGCCAGCAGCTTTTCTGGCTTTGGCAGAACTGAAGCTTTCTTT. Its translation: CASSFSGFGRTEAFF.

V gene TRBV3-1 (or the pseudogene TRBV3-2) combines with J gene TRBJ2-3; 10 nucleotides agree with TRBD1. Germline CDR1 is LGHDT and CDR2 is YNNKEL (reference sequence). The ends lost 6 bases at V and 4 bases at J; junction bases unmatched: 10. This CDR3 contains 16 residues. CDR3 amino acids: CASRGTGDFWADTQYF. DNA for the CDR3: TGTGCCAGCAGAGGGACAGGGGACTTTTGGGCAGATACGCAGTATTTT.

This clone has only a few counts. The chain has TRBV7-2 and TRBJ2-2; 7 positions match TRBD1. Trimming at V came to 5 bases and at J to 5 bases, leaving 11 bases not matched to a gene. This CDR3 is 16 amino acids long. Germline CDR1 is SGHTA and CDR2 is FQGNSA. CDR3 amino acids: CASSPRTGLVTGELFF. The CDR3 nucleotides read TGTGCCAGCAGCCCCCGGACAGGTTTGGTAACCGGGGAGCTGTTTTTT.

This CDR3 is CATKDLAGSYNEQFF. The CDR3 DNA reads as TGCGCCACCAAAGACCTGGCAGGCTCCTACAATGAGCAGTTCTTC. This chain joins TRBV5-1 and TRBJ2-1, with D unclear. The V gene lost 9 bases and the J gene lost 0 bases, with 16 bases spanning the gap. CDR3 length equals 15 residues. Germline V lookup: CDR1 SGHRS, CDR2 YFSETQ.

The rearrangement uses TRBV4-3 and TRBJ2-7, with 8 bases fitting TRBD1. This CDR3 comprises 19 residues. The germline V gene encodes CDR1 LGHNA and CDR2 YSLEER. The V segment lost 0 bases and the J segment 0 bases; nucleotides outside the gene matches: 13. CDR3 DNA: TGCGCCAGCAGCCAAGATATCCCCCTGGGGACAGGCTACTCCTACGAGCAGTACTTC. This codes for CASSQDIPLGTGYSYEQYF.

This rearrangement joins TRBV4-1 to TRBJ1-2; a possible D gene is TRBD1 (6 bases). There are 16 residues in the CDR3. Trimming stripped 0 bases from V and 5 bases from J, with 16 bases between. The V gene's germline CDR1 is MGHRA and CDR2 YSYEKL. CDR3 DNA sequence: TGCGCCAGCAGCCAAGATTGGGGGCCGAACGTATATGGCTACACCTTC. It yields the protein CASSQDWGPNVYGYTF.

V gene TRBV6-1 combines with J gene TRBJ1-3; D unresolved. The ends were cut back, 0 bases at V and 1 base at J, with 7 bases in the middle. This CDR3 region has 15 residues. The germline gives CDR1 MNHNS, CDR2 SASEGT. CDR3 nucleotide sequence: TGTGCCAGCAGTGAAGCGGGAGGATCTGGAAACACCATATATTTT. It specifies CASSEAGGSGNTIYF.

The gene calls are TRBV7-8 and TRBJ1-4, with a tentative D call TRBD1 (5 bases). V was pared by 0 bases and J by 0 bases, with 11 bases between. Germline lookup yields CDR1 SGHVS and CDR2 FQNEAQ. CDR3 length: 17 residues. The CDR3 is CASSLAGGTATNEKLFF. For the CDR3, the DNA is TGTGCCAGCAGCTTAGCGGGCGGGACTGCAACTAATGAAAAACTGTTTTTT.

This CDR3 is CASSPGQRFTNEKLFF. As DNA, the CDR3 is TGTGCCAGCAGCCCGGGACAGAGATTTACTAATGAAAAACTGTTTTTT. The chain joins TRBV7-6 to TRBJ1-4; TRBD1 matches 7 bases. The CDR3 sequence is 16 residues long. Germline CDR1 and CDR2: SGHVS and FNYEAQ. The V gene end was trimmed by 5 bases and the J gene end by 2 bases; junction bases not matched to a gene: 8.

The V and J genes are TRBV19 and TRBJ1-2; D remains unclear. CDR3 size: 14 residues. Germline assignment: CDR1 LNHDA and CDR2 SQIVND (reference sequence). Trimming removed 9 bases at V and 8 bases at J, with 22 bases between. The CDR3 loop reads CASSLGPPPGGYTF. The CDR3 DNA reads TGTGCCAGCAGCCTTGGACCGCCTCCGGGAGGCTACACCTTC.